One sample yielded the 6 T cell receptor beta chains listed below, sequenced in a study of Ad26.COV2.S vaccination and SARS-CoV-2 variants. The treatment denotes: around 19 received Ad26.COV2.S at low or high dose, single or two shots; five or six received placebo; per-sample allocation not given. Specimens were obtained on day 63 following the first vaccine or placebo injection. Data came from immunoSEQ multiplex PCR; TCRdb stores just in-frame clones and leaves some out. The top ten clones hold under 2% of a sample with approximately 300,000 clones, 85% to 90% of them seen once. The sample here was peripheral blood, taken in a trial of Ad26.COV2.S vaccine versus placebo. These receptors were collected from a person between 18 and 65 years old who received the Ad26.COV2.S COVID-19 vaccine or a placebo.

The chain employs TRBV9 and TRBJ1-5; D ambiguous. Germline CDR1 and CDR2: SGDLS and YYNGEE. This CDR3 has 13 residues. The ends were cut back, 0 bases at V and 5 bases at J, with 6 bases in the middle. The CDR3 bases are TGTGCCAGCAGCGTAGCGCTGGATCAGCCCCAGCATTTT. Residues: CASSVALDQPQHF.

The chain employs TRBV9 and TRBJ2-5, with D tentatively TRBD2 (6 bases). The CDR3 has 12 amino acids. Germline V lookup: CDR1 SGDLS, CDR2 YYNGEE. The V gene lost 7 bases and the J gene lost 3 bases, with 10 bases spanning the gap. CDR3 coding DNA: TGTGCCAGCGGGCGGGGTGAAGAGACCCAGTACTTC. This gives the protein CASGRGEETQYF.

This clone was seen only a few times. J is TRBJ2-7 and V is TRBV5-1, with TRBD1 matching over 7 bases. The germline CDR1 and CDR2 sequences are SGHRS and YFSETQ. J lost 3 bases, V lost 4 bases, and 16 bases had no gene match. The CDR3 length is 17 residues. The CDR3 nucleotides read TGCGCCAGCAGCCCACCCCGACAGGGCGCAAGGGTCTACGAGCAGTACTTC. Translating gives CASSPPRQGARVYEQYF. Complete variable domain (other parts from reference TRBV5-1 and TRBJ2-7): KAGVTQTPRYLIKTRGQQVTLSCSPISGHRSVSWYQQTPGQGLQFLFEYFSETQRNKGNFPGRFSGRQFSNSRSEMNVSTLELGDSALYLCASSPPRQGARVYEQYFGPGTRLTVT.

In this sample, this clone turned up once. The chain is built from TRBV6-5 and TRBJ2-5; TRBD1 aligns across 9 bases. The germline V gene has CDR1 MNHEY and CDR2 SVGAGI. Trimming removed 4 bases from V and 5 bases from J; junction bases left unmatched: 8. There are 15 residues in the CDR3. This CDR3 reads CASSSKDRGGETQYF. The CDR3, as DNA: TGTGCCAGCAGTTCCAAGGACAGGGGTGGGGAGACCCAGTACTTC.

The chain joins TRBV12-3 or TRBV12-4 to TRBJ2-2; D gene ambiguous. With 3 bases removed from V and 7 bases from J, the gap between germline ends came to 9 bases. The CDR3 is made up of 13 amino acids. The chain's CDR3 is CASSLRQLGELFF. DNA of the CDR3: TGTGCCAGCAGTTTGAGACAACTCGGGGAGCTGTTTTTT.

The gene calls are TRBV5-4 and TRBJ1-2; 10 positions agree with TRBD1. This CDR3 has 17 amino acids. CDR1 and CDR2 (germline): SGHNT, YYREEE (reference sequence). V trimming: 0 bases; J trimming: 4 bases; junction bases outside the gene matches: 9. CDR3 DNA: TGTGCCAGCAGCTTGGGACAGGGGGCGCGCCAGGGCTATGGCTACACCTTC. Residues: CASSLGQGARQGYGYTF.